This TCR beta chain was sequenced in a study of cytomegalovirus exposure and HLA in healthy donors. A multiplex PCR was run with 60 Vbeta primers and 13 Jbeta primers. In the original analysis: A later analysis counted approximately 88 million unique TCR beta chains, some 11 million shared. Here immunoSEQ multiplex PCR was the method, and the copy in TCRdb shows in-frame clones only, minus some. V and J calls and clone size are copied from that table; D and trimming were computed from the DNA. The sample includes 150,000 or so clones, roughly 79% of them seen just once. Concerning this clone: Its antigen remains unidentified.

V lost 6 bases to trimming and J lost 2 bases; unmatched junction nucleotides: 5. Germline-derived CDR1 and CDR2 are SGHAT and FQNNGV. The CDR3 has 16 amino acids. Notes on the study in general: Some TCR beta chains (164 of them) were listed as cytomegalovirus-associated.

This TCR was recovered from a woman in her forties in good health and CMV-seronegative. Sequences were obtained from PBMCs. The chain joins TRBV11-2 to TRBJ2-7, with 15 positions matching TRBD2. The CDR3 sequence is CASRPGLAGGPYEQYF. The CDR3 DNA sequence: TGTGCCAGCAGACCGGGACTAGCGGGAGGACCCTACGAGCAGTACTTC. The whole variable domain, remainder taken from reference TRBV11-2 and TRBJ2-7, is EAGVAQSPRYKIIEKRQSVAFWCNPISGHATLYWYQQILGQGPKLLIQFQNNGVVDDSQLPKDRFSAERLKGVDSTLKIQPAKLEDSAVYLCASRPGLAGGPYEQYFGPGTRLTVT.